The sequence of this T cell receptor beta chain was determined in a study of shared clonotypes between healthy human individuals. The CDR3 consists of 15 residues. J lost 0 bases, V lost 3 bases, and 1 base had no gene match. Germline V lookup: CDR1 GTSNPN, CDR2 SVGIG (reference sequence). To note about this clone: What it binds is not known.

Into CD45RA+ naive and CD45RA-negative memory subsets, the CD4+ cells were split. Study results and caveats: There were few donors, and this limited the genetic and exposure-history diversity represented. Across four donors, naive CD4 shared 4.5% to 6%, naive CD8 under 4%, memory CD4 roughly 2.5%, memory CD8 roughly 0.37%.

Sequencing was at deep level. Repertoires were generated with immunoSEQ multiplex PCR, while TCRdb's copy carries only in-frame clones and drops some. The sample lists a few million clones, approximately 94% occurring once. The sequence was collected from a man aged 18 to 30 in good health. The chain is built from TRBV30 and TRBJ2-7, with 14 bases that match TRBD2. The sequenced sample consisted of naive CD4+ T cells sorted from blood. Stated subset: CD45RA+ positively selected. The CDR3 DNA sequence: TGTGCCTGGAGGACTAGCGGGAGGGCCTCCTACGAGCAGTACTTC. Its protein product is CAWRTSGRASYEQYF. The complete variable domain, with remaining parts taken from reference TRBV30 and TRBJ2-7, reads SQTIHQWPATLVQPVGSPLSLECTVEGTSNPNLYWYRQAAGRGLQLLFYSVGIGQISSEVPQNLSASRPQDRQFILSSKKLLLSDSGFYLCAWRTSGRASYEQYFGPGTRLTVT.